The present T cell receptor beta chain was sequenced within a study of control samples from healthy donors and cancer patients. Profiling relied on immunoSEQ multiplex PCR, and the TCRdb table lists in-frame clones only, not all of them. The table includes 90,000 to 150,000 clones, 91% detected once. Germline-derived CDR1 and CDR2 are SGHTA and FQGNSA. The CDR3 sequence is 14 residues long. Trimming left V 5 bases short and J 2 bases short, with 11 bases between. The chain is built from TRBV7-2 and TRBJ2-3; D call uncertain. The material sequenced was blood. The origin of this receptor is a young woman in good health. CDR3 sequence reads: CASSPSLATDTQYF. CDR3 DNA: TGTGCCAGCAGCCCTAGTCTGGCCACAGATACGCAGTATTTT.